The sequence of this T cell receptor (beta chain) was determined in a study of cytomegalovirus exposure and HLA in healthy donors. With 60 Vbeta and 13 Jbeta primers, the PCR was carried out. The data were produced by immunoSEQ multiplex PCR, yet TCRdb's version contains in-frame clones alone and is incomplete. The data contain fewer than 95,000 clones, approximately 80% of them singletons. The source of this sequence is a man aged 18 to 29 in good health and CMV-seronegative. The specimen was PBMCs.

In nucleotides, the CDR3 is TGTGCCAGCAGCTCTCAGGGGAGCTACGAGCAGTACTTC. Translated, it gives CASSSQGSYEQYF. The chain links TRBV5-4 to TRBJ2-7, with D perhaps TRBD1 (6 bases). Germline V gene sequence: CDR1 SGHNT, CDR2 YYREEE (reference sequence). V gave up 3 bases and J gave up 3 bases, with 10 bases separating them. The CDR3 extends over 13 amino acids.